A selection of T cell receptor beta chains follows, all from one sample in a study of somatic mutations in cytotoxic T cells in rheumatoid arthritis. Repertoires were generated with immunoSEQ multiplex PCR, while TCRdb's copy carries only in-frame clones and drops some. The table lists about 15,000 clones, 78% of them singletons. Sequencing input: CD8+ T cells sorted from blood. All receptors come from an adult with rheumatoid arthritis. CDR3s include the opening cysteine and the closing phenylalanine or tryptophan. The D gene is left open where the match is weak. Rows give clone size only sometimes, using once, few, many, or a class for an expanded clone.

>once|TRBJ2-5|TRBV27|TRBD2
TGTGCCAGCGGAACCGGGGGGGAGACCCAGTACTTC
CASGTGGETQYF
>.|TRBJ2-5|TRBV4-1|TRBD2
TGCGCCAGCAGCCAACTACTAGCGGGAAAAGAGACCCAGTACTTC
CASSQLLAGKETQYF
>.|TRBJ1-1|TRBV5-6|TRBD1
TGTGCCAGCAGCTTGGCGGACAGGGGGAACACTGAAGCTTTCTTT
CASSLADRGNTEAFF
>.|TRBJ1-5|TRBV30|.
TGTGCCTGGAGTGTACCCGGCAGCCTTAAGCCCCAGCATTTT
CAWSVPGSLKPQHF
>.|TRBJ2-1|TRBV5-6|TRBD1
TGTGCCAGCAGCTTGGCCGTGGGGACAGGGATAGCGCATGAGCAGTTCTTC
CASSLAVGTGIAHEQFF
>.|TRBJ2-1|TRBV12-5|TRBD1
TGTGCTAGTGGTTTCTTTACAGGGGTTTCCTACAATGAGCAGTTCTTC
CASGFFTGVSYNEQFF
>.|TRBJ2-1|TRBV4-1|.
TGCGCCAGCAGCCTATCACGCAGGGATGAGTACAATGAGCAGTTCTTC
CASSLSRRDEYNEQFF
>.|TRBJ1-2|TRBV25-1|.
TGTGCCAGCAGTGAATACTGGGTTCGGGGAGAGATTCACGGCTACACCTTC
CASSEYWVRGEIHGYTF
>.|TRBJ1-1|TRBV19|TRBD1
TGTGCCAGTAGAGGGGGCTCCGAGCTCACTGAAGCTTTCTTT
CASRGGSELTEAFF
>.|TRBJ2-7|TRBV6-5|TRBD1
TGTGCCAGCAGTTATTCTACAGGGGTGGGGGAGCAGTACTTC
CASSYSTGVGEQYF
>.|TRBJ1-1|TRBV10-3|.
TGTGCCATCAGAACCGACAGACTGAACACTGAAGCTTTCTTT
CAIRTDRLNTEAFF
>.|TRBJ2-1|TRBV19|TRBD2
TGTGCCAGTAGTATTTACGCGGGGGGCTCCTACAATGAGCAGTTCTTC
CASSIYAGGSYNEQFF
>.|TRBJ2-7|TRBV7-9|TRBD1
TGTGCCAGCAGCTTAGGCCAGGGGGTCCACGAGCAGTACTTC
CASSLGQGVHEQYF
>.|TRBJ2-5|TRBV30|.
TGTGCCTGGGGGGGCCCTGACAGGCGTGAGACCCAGTACTTC
CAWGGPDRRETQYF
>.|TRBJ2-7|TRBV10-2|.
TGCGCCAGCAAGGACACAGACTACGAGCAGTACTTC
CASKDTDYEQYF
>once|TRBJ2-5|TRBV13|TRBD2
TGTGCCAGCAGCCCAGGGACTAGCGGATGGGAGACCCAGTACTTC
CASSPGTSGWETQYF
>.|TRBJ1-5|TRBV2|.
TGTGCCAGCAATCGGATAGGACAGCGTAGCAATCAGCCCCAGCATTTT
CASNRIGQRSNQPQHF
>once|TRBJ2-7|TRBV6-5|TRBD2
TGTGCCAGCAGTTACTCGCGAGCGGGAGCCTACGAGCAGTACTTC
CASSYSRAGAYEQYF
>.|TRBJ1-5|TRBV4-1|.
TGCGCCAGACCAACGGGCAAGCGGATCTATAGCAATCAGCCCCAGCATTTT
CARPTGKRIYSNQPQHF
>.|TRBJ1-1|TRBV11-2|.
TGTGCCAGCAGCCTAGCGATGAACACTGAAGCTTTCTTT
CASSLAMNTEAFF
>.|TRBJ2-3|TRBV30|.
TGTGCCTGGAGTGGGGCGGATGGCACAGATACGCAGTATTTT
CAWSGADGTDTQYF
>.|TRBJ2-7|TRBV6-1|.
TGTGCCAGCAGTGAGATTTGGACTCAACCCAGCTACGAGCAGTACTTT
CASSEIWTQPSYEQYF
>.|TRBJ2-2|TRBV19|.
TGTGCCAGTAGTATCGAGGGGCACACCGGGGAGCTGTTTTTT
CASSIEGHTGELFF
>.|TRBJ1-1|TRBV11-2|TRBD1
TGTGCCAGCAGCCACGGGACAGGGGTCGGTACTGAAGCTTTCTTT
CASSHGTGVGTEAFF
>few|TRBJ1-5|TRBV2|TRBD1
TGTGCCAGCAGTGAATACGCGGATGGACAGGGGTATCAGCCCCAGCATTTT
CASSEYADGQGYQPQHF
>once|TRBJ2-7|TRBV9|.
TGTGCCAGCAGCCCGATGATTACAGGGTCTTACGAGCAGTACTTC
CASSPMITGSYEQYF
>once|TRBJ2-7|TRBV2|.
TGTGCCAGCAGTGCGTGGACTGAGTCCTACGAGCAGTACTTC
CASSAWTESYEQYF